Detailed here is one T cell receptor (beta chain). Antigen: not known. These data belong to a study of T cell responses to AZD1222 COVID-19 vaccine. The data were produced by immunoSEQ multiplex PCR, yet TCRdb's version contains in-frame clones alone and is incomplete. Of fewer than 200,000 clones in the sample, around 90% were seen once. General study points: Breadth and depth of Spike-specific TCRs rose after two AZD1222 doses. Donor demographics were predominantly white British with a female majority; clonal diversity may be underestimated. After the peak T cell response, and only then, were repertoires sampled.

The origin of this receptor is an adult who received the MenACWY meningococcal vaccine as a control. Sequencing was performed on peripheral blood, taken 28 days after the second dose of the MenACWY control vaccine.

CDR3 bases: TGTGCCAGCAGTCCGAGGACAGGGGGAAGTACTGAAGCTTTCTTT. Translated: CASSPRTGGSTEAFF. The chain employs TRBV9 and TRBJ1-1; 10 bases fit TRBD1. The CDR3 is 15 residues long. V shed 5 bases and J 5 bases; nucleotides not matched to a gene: 9. Germline assignment: CDR1 SGDLS and CDR2 YYNGEE.